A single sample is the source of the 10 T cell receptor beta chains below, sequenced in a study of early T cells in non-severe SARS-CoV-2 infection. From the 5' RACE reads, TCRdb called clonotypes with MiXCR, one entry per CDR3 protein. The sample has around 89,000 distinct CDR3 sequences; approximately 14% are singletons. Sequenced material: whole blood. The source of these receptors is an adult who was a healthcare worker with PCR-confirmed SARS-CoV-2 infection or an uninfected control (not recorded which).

Here the CDR3 DNA reads TGTGCCAGCAGTGAAAGTTTCCTACTCTCCTACAATGAGCAGTTCTTC. Encoded protein: CASSESFLLSYNEQFF. The chain is built from TRBV2 and TRBJ2-1; D call uncertain. Germline loops: CDR1 SNHLY, CDR2 FYNNEI. Trimming removed 2 bases from V and 0 bases from J, with 11 bases in between. This CDR3 region has 16 residues.

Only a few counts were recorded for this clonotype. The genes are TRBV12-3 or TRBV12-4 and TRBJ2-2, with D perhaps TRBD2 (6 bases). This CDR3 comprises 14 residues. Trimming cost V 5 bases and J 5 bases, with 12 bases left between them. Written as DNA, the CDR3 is TGTGCCAGCAGTCCAACGGAGGGTACCGGGGAGCTGTTTTTT. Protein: CASSPTEGTGELFF.

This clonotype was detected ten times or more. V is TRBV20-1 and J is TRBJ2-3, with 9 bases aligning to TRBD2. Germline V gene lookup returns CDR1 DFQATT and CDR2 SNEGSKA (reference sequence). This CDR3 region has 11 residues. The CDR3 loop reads CTAGRGGTQYF. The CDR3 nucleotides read TGCACCGCCGGGCGGGGGGGTACGCAGTATTTT.

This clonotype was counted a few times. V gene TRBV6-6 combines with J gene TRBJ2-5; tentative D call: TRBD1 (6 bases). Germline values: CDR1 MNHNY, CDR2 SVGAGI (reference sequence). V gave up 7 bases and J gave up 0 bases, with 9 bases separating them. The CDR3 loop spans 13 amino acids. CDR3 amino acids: CASNRDNQETQYF. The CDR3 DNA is TGTGCCAGCAACCGGGACAACCAAGAGACCCAGTACTTC.

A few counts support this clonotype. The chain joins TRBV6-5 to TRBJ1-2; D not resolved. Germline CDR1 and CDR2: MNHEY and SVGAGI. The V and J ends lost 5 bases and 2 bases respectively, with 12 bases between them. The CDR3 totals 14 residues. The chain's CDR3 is CASSPSAQNYGYTF. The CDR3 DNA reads TGTGCCAGCAGTCCGAGTGCCCAGAACTATGGCTACACCTTC.

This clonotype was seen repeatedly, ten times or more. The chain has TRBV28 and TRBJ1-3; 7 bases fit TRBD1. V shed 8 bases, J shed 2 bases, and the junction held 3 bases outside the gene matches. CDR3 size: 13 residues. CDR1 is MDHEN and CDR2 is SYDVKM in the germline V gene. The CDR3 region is CASGTVTGNTIYF. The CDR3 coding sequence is TGTGCCAGCGGGACAGTAACTGGAAACACCATATATTTT.

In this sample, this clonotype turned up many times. The CDR3 DNA sequence: TGTGCCAGCAGGACATTAGGAGGGGAAAAACTGTTTTTT. This sequence encodes CASRTLGGEKLFF. The V and J genes are TRBV12-3 or TRBV12-4 and TRBJ1-4, with D hard to call. CDR3 length: 13 residues. V was shortened by 6 bases and J by 8 bases, with 13 bases between the two germline ends.

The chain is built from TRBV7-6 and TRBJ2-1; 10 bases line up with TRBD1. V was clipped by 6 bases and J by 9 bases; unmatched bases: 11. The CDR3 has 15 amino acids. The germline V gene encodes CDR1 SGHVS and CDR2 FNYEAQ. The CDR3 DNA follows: TGTGCCAGCAGAACTCCGGGACAGGGGCACGCTGAGCAGTTCTTC. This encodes CASRTPGQGHAEQFF.

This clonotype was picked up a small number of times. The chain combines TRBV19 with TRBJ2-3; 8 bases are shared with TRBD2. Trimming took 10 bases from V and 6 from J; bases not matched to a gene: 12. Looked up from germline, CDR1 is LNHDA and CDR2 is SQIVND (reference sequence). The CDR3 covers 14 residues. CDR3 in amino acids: CATADGGARDTQYF. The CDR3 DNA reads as TGTGCCACAGCCGACGGGGGGGCCAGGGATACGCAGTATTTT.

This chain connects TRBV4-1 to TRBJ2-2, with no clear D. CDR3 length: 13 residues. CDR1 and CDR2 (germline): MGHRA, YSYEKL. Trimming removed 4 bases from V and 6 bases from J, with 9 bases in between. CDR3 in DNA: TGCGCCAGCAGCCCTCACGTTGCCGGGGAGCTGTTTTTT. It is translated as CASSPHVAGELFF.